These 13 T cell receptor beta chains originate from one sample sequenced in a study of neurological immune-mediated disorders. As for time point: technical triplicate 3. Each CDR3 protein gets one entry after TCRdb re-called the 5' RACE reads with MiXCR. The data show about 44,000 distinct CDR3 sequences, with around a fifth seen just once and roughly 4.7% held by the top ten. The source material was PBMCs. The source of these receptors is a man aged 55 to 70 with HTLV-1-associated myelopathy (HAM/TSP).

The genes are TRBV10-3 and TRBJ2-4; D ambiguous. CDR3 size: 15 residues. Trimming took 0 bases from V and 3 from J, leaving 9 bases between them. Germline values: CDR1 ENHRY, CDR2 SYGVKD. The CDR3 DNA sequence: TGTGCCATCAGTGAGTCGGTCCTTGACAAAAACATTCAGTACTTC. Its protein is CAISESVLDKNIQYF.

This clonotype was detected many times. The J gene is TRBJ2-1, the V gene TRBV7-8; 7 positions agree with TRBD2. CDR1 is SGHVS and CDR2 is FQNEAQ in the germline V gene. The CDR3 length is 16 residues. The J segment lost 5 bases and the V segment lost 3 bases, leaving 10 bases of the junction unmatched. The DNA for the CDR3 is TGTGCCAGCAGCTTTAGTACCGACGGGAGGAACAATGAGCAGTTCTTC. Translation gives CASSFSTDGRNNEQFF.

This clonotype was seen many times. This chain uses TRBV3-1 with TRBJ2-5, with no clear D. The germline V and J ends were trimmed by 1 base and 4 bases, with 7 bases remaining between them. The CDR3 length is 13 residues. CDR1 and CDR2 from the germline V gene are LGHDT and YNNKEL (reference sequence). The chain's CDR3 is CASSQGGLETQYF. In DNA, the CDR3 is TGTGCCAGCAGCCAAGGAGGTCTAGAGACCCAGTACTTC.

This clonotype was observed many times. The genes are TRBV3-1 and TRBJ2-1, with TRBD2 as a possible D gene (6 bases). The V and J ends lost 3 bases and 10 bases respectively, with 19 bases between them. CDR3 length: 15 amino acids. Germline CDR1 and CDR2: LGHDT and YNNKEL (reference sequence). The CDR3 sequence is CASSQNVLASDEQFF. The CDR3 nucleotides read TGTGCCAGCAGCCAGAATGTACTAGCTTCAGACGAGCAGTTCTTC.

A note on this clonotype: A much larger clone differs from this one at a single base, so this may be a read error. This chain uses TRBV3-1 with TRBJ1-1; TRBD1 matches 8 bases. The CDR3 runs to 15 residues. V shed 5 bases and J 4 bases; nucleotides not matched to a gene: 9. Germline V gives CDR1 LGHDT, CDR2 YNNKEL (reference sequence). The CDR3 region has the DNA TGTGCCAGCAGCATCCAGGGGGCTCGAAGCACTGAAGCTTTCTTT. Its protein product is CASSIQGARSTEAFF. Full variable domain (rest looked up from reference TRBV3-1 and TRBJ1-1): DTAVSQTPKYLVTQMGNDKSIKCEQNLGHDTMYWYKQDSKKFLKIMFSYNNKELIINETVPNRFSPKSPDKAHLNLHINSLELGDSAVYFCASSIQGARSTEAFFGQGTRLTVV.

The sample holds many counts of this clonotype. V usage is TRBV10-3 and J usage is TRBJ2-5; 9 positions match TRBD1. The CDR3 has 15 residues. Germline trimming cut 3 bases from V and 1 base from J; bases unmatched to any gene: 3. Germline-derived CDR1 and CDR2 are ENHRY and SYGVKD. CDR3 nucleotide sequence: TGTGCCATCAGTGACGGGACAGGGTCCCAAGAGACCCAGTACTTC. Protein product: CAISDGTGSQETQYF.

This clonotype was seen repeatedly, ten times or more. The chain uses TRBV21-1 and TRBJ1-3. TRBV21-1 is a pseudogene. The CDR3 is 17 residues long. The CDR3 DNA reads TGTGCCAGCAGCAAAGACGGGCAGCCGGCCTCTGGAAACACCATATATTTT. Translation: CASSKDGQPASGNTIYF.

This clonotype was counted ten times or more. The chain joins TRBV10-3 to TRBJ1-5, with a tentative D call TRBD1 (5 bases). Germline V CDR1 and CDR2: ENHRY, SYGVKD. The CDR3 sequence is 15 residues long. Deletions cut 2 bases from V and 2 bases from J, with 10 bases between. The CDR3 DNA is TGTGCCATCAGTGAGAGGGGCGACGGCAATCAGCCCCAGCATTTT. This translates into CAISERGDGNQPQHF.

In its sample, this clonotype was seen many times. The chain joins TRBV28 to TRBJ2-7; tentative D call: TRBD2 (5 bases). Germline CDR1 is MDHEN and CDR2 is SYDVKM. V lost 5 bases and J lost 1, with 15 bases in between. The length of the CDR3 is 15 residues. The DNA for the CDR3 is TGTGCCAGCAGTGGCTGGGTCCGCGGGTCCTACGAGCAGTACTTC. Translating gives CASSGWVRGSYEQYF. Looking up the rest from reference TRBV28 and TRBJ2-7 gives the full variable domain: DVKVTQSSRYLVKRTGEKVFLECVQDMDHENMFWYRQDPGLGLRLIYFSYDVKMKEKGDIPEGYSVSREKKERFSLILESASTNQTSMYLCASSGWVRGSYEQYFGPGTRLTVT.

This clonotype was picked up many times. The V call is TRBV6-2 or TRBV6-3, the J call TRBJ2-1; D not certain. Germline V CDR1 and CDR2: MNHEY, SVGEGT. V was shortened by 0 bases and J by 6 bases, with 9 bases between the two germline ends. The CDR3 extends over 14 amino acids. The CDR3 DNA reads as TGTGCCAGCAGTTACTCGGCCAGAATCAATGAGCAGTTCTTC. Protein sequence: CASSYSARINEQFF.

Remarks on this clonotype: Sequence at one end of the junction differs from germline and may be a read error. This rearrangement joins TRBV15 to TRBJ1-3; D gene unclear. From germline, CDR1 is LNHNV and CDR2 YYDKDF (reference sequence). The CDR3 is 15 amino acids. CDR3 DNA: TGTGCCACCAGCAGAGATAGGGCATCTGGATACACCATATATTTT. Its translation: CATSRDRASGYTIYF.

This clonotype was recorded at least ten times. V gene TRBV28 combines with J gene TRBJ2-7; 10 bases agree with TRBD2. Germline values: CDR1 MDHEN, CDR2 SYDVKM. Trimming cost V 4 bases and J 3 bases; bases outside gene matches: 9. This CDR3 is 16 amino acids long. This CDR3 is CASSSRSPSGSYEQYF. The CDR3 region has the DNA TGTGCCAGCAGTTCGCGGTCCCCTAGCGGGAGCTACGAGCAGTACTTC.

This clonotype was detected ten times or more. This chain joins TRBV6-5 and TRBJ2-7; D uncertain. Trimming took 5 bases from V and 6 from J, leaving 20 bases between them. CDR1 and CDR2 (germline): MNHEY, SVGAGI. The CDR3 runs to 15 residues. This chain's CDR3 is CASSARSRGNGEQYF. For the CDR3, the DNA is TGTGCCAGCAGTGCCCGGTCCCGCGGTAACGGCGAGCAGTACTTC.